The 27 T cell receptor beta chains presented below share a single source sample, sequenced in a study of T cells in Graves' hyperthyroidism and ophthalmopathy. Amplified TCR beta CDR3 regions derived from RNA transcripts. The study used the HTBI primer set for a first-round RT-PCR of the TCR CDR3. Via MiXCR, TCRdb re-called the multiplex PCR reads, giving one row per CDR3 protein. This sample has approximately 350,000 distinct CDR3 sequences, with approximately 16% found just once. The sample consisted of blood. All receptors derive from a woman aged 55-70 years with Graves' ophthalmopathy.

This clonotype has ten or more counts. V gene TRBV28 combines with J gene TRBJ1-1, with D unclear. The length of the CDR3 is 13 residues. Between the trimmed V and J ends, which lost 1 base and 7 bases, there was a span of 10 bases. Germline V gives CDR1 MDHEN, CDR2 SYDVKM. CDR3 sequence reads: CASSLSMKGEAFF. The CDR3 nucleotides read TGTGCCAGCAGTTTATCAATGAAAGGTGAAGCTTTCTTT.

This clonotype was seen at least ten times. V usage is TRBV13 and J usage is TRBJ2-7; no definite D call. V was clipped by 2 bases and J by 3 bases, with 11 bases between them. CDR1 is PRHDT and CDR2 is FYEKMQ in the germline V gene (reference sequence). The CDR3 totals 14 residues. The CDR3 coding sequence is TGTGCCAGCAGCTTAAGCGAAGAAGGCTACGAGCAGTACTTC. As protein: CASSLSEEGYEQYF.

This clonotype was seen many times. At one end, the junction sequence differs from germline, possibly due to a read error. CDR3 sequence (DNA): TGCAGTGCCAGAGGGACAGGGACCTACGAGCAGTACTTC. This translates into CSARGTGTYEQYF. The chain links TRBV20-1 to TRBJ2-7, with TRBD1 matching 9 bases. The V gene's germline CDR1 is DFQATT and CDR2 SNEGSKA (reference sequence). CDR3 length: 13 residues.

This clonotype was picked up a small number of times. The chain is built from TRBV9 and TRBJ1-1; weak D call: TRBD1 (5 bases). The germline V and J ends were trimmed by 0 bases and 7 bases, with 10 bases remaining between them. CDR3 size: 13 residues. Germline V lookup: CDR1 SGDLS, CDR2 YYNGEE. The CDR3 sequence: CASSVEGSFEAFF. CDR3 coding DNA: TGTGCCAGCAGCGTAGAGGGGAGCTTTGAAGCTTTCTTT.

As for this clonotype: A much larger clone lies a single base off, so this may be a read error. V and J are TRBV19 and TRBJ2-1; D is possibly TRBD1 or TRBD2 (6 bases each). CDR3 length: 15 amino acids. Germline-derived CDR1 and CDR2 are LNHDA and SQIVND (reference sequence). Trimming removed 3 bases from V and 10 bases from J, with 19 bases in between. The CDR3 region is CASSMGTGARYEQFF. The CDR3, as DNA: TGTGCCAGTAGTATGGGGACGGGGGCGAGGTACGAGCAGTTCTTC.

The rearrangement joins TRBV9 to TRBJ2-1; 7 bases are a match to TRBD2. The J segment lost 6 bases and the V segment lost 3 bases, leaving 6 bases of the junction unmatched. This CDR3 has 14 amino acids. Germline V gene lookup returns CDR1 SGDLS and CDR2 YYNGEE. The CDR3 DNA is TGTGCCAGCAGCGCCCAGGGAGGGTCCAATGAGCAGTTCTTC. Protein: CASSAQGGSNEQFF.

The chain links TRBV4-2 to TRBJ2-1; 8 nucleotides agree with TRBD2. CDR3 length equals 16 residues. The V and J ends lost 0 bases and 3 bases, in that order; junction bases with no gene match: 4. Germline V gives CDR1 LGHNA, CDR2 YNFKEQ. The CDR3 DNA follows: TGTGCCAGCAGCCAAGATATAGCGGGAAGCTACAATGAGCAGTTCTTC. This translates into CASSQDIAGSYNEQFF.

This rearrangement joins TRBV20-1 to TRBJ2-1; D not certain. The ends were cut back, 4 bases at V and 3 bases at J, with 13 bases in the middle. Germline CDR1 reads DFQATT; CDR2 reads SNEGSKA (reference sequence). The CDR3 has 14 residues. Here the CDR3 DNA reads TGCAGTGCTAAGACTCCATACGGCTACAATGAGCAGTTCTTC. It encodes CSAKTPYGYNEQFF.

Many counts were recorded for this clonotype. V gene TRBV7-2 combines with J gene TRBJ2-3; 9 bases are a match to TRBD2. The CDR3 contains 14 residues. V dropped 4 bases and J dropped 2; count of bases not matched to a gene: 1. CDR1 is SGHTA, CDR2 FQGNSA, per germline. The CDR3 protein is CASSSSGATDTQYF. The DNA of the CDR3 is TGTGCCAGCAGCTCTAGCGGGGCCACAGATACGCAGTATTTT.

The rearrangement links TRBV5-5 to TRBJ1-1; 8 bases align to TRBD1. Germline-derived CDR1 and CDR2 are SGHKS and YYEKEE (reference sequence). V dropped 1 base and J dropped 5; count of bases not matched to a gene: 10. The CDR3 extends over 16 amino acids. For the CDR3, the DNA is TGTGCCAGCAGCTTGCAGGGGGCTCTCCCTGGGACTGAAGCTTTCTTT. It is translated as CASSLQGALPGTEAFF.

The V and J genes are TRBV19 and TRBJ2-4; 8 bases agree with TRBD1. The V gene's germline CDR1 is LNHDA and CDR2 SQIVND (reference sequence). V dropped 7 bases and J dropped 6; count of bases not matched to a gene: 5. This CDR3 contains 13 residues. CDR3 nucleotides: TGTGCCAGTAAGGACAGGGTTACAAACATTCAGTACTTC. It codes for CASKDRVTNIQYF.

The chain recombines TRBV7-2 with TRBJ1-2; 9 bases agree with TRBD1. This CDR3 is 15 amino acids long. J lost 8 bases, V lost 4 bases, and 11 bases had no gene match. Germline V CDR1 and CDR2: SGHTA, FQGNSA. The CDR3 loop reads CASSSTTGGAGGYTF. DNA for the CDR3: TGTGCCAGCAGCTCGACTACAGGGGGCGCGGGGGGCTACACCTTC.

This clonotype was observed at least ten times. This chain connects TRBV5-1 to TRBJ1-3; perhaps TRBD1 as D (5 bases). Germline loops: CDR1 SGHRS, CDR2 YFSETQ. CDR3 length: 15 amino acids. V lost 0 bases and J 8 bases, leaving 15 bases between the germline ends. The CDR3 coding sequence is TGCGCCAGCAGCTTGGCCGGCCCCGGAGGGGACACCATATATTTT. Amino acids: CASSLAGPGGDTIYF.

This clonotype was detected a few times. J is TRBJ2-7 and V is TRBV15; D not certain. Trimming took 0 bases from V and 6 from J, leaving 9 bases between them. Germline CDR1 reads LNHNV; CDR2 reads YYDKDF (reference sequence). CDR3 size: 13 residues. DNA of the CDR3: TGTGCCACCAGCAGAGAGACTCCTTCCGAGCAGTACTTC. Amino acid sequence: CATSRETPSEQYF.

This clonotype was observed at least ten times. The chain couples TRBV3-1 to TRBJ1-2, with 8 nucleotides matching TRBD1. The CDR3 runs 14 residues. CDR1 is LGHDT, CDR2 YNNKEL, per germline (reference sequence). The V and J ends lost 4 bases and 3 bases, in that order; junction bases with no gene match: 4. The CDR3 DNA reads TGTGCCAGCAGCCCAGGGGGCGTTTACTATGGCTACACCTTC. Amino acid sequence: CASSPGGVYYGYTF.

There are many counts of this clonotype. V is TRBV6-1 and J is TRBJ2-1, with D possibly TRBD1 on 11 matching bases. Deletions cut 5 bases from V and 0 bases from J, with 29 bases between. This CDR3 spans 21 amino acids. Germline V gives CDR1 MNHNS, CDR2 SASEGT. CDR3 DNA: TGTGCCAGCAGTATCCCGGGACAGGGGGTTCGACTAGCGGGCTCCTACAATGAGCAGTTCTTC. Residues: CASSIPGQGVRLAGSYNEQFF.

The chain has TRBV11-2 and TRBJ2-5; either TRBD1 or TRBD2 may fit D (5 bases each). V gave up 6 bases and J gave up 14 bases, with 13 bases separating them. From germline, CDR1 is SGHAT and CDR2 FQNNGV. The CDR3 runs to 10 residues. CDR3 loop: CASRGDRLYF. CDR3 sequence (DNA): TGTGCCAGCAGGGGGGACCGACTTTACTTC. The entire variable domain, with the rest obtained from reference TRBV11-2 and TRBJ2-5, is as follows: EAGVAQSPRYKIIEKRQSVAFWCNPISGHATLYWYQQILGQGPKLLIQFQNNGVVDDSQLPKDRFSAERLKGVDSTLKIQPAKLEDSAVYLCASRGDRLYFGPGTRLLVL.

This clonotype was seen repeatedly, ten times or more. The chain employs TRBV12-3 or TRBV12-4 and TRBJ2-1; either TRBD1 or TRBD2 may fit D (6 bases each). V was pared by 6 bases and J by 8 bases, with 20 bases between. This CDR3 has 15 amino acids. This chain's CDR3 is CASSLPDRGQDEQFF. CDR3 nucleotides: TGTGCCAGCAGCCTACCGGACCGGGGGCAGGATGAGCAGTTCTTC.

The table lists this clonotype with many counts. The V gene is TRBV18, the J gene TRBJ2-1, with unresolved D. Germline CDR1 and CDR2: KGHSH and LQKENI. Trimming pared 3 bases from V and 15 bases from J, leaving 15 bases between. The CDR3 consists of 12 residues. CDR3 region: CASSPVLGSWFF. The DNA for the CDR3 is TGTGCCAGCTCACCTGTTTTGGGATCTTGGTTCTTC.

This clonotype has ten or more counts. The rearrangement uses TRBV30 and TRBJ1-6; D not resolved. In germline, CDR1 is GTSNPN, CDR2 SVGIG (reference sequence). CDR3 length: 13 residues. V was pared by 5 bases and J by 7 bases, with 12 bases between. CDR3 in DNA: TGTGCCTGGGCCCTCCAGGTAAATTCACCCCTCCACTTT. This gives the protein CAWALQVNSPLHF.

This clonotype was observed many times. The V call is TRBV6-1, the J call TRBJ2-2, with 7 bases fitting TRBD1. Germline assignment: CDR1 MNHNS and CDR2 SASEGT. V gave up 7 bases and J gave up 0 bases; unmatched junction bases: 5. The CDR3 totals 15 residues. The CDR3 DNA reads TGTGCCAGCAATCGCGACAGGGCGAACACCGGGGAGCTGTTTTTT. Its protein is CASNRDRANTGELFF.

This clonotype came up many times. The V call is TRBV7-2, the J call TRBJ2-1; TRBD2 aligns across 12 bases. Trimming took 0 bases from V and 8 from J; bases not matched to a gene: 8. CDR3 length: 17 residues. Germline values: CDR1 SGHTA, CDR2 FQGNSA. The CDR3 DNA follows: TGTGCCAGCAGCTTAGCGGCGACTAGCGGGAGATGGTATGAGCAGTTCTTC. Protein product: CASSLAATSGRWYEQFF.

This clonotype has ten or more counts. CDR3 coding DNA: TGTGCCAGTCGGAAACTAGCGGTTCCGGGGGCCCAGTACTTC. Translation gives CASRKLAVPGAQYF. The chain combines TRBV6-1 with TRBJ2-5; 8 bases match TRBD2. Germline values: CDR1 MNHNS, CDR2 SASEGT. The CDR3 has 14 residues. With 9 bases clipped from V and 9 bases from J, the junction kept 15 bases outside the gene matches.

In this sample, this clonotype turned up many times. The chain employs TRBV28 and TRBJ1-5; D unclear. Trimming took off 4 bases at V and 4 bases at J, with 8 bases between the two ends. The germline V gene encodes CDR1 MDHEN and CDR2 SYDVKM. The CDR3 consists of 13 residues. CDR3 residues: CASSSGINQPQHF. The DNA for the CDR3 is TGTGCCAGCAGTTCGGGTATTAATCAGCCCCAGCATTTT.

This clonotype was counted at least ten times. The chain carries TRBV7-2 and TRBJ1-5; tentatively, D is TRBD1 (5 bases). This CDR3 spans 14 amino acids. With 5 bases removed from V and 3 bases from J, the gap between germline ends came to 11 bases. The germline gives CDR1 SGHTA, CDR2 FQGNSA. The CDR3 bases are TGTGCCAGCAGCCCAGACAGAGTCAATCAGCCCCAGCATTTT. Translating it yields CASSPDRVNQPQHF. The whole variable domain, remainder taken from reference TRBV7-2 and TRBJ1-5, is GAGVSQSPSNKVTEKGKDVELRCDPISGHTALYWYRQSLGQGLEFLIYFQGNSAPDKSGLPSDRFSAERTGGSVSTLTIQRTQQEDSAVYLCASSPDRVNQPQHFGDGTRLSIL.

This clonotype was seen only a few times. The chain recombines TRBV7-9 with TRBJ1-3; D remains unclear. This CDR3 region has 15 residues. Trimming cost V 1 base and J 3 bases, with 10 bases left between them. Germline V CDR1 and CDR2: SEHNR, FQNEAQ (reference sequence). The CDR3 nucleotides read TGTGCCAGCAGCTTAGATCCGGGGAGTGGAAACACCATATATTTT. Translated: CASSLDPGSGNTIYF. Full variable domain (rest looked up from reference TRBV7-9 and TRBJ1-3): DTGVSQNPRHKITKRGQNVTFRCDPISEHNRLYWYRQTLGQGPEFLTYFQNEAQLEKSRLLSDRFSAERPKGSFSTLEIQRTEQGDSAMYLCASSLDPGSGNTIYFGEGSWLTVV.

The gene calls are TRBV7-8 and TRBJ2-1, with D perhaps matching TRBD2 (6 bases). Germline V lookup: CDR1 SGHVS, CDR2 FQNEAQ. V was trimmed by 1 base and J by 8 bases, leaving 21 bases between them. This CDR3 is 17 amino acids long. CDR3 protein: CASSLELAGPMWYEQFF. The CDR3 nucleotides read TGTGCCAGCAGCTTAGAATTGGCGGGACCCATGTGGTATGAGCAGTTCTTC. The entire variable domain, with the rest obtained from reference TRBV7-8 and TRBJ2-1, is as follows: GAGVSQSPRYKVAKRGQDVALRCDPISGHVSLFWYQQALGQGPEFLTYFQNEAQLDKSGLPSDRFFAERPEGSVSTLKIQRTQQEDSAVYLCASSLELAGPMWYEQFFGPGTRLTVL.